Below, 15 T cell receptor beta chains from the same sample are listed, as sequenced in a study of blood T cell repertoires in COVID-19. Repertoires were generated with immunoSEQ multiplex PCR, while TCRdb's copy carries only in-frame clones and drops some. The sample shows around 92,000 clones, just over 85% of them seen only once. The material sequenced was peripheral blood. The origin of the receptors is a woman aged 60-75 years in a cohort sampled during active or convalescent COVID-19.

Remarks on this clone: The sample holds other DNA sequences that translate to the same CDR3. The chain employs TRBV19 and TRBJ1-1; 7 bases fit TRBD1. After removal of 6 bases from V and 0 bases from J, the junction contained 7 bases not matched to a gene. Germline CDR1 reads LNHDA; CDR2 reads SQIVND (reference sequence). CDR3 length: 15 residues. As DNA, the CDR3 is TGTGCCAGTAGCTCAGACAGGGCAATGAACACTGAAGCTTTCTTT. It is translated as CASSSDRAMNTEAFF.

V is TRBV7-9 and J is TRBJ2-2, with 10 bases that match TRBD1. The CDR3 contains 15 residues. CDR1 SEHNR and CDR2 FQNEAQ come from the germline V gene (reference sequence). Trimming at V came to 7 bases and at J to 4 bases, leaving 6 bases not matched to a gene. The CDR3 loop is CASISRTGGTGELFF. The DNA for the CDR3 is TGTGCCAGCATCAGCAGGACAGGGGGCACCGGGGAGCTGTTTTTT.

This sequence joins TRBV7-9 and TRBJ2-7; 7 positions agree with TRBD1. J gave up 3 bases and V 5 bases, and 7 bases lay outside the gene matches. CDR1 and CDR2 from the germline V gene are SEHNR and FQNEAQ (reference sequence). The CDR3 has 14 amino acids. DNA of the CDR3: TGTGCCAGCAGCAAGGGGGCAGGGAACTACGAGCAGTACTTC. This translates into CASSKGAGNYEQYF.

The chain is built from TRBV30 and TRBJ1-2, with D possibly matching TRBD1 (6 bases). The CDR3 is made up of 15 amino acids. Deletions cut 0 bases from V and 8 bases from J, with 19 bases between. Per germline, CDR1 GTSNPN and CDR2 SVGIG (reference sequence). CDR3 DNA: TGTGCCTGGAGTGTAACAGGGACCCCGGGGGGGGGCTACACCTTC. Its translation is CAWSVTGTPGGGYTF.

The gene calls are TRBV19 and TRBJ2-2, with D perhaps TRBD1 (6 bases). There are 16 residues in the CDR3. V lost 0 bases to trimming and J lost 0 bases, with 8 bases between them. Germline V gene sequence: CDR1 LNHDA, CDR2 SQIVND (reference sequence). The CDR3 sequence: CASSIEDSPNTGELFF. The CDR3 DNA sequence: TGTGCCAGTAGTATAGAGGACAGTCCGAACACCGGGGAGCTGTTTTTT.

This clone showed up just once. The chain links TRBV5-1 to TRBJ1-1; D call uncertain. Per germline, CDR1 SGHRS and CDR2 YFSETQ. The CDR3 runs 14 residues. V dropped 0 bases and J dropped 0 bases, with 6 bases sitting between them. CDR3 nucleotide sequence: TGCGCCAGCAGCTTGGAGCGGATGAACACTGAAGCTTTCTTT. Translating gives CASSLERMNTEAFF.

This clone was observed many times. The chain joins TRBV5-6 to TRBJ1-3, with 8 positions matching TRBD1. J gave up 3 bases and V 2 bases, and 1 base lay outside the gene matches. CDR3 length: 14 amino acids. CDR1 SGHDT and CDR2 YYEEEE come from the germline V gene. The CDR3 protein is CASSFDRGGNTIYF. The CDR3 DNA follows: TGTGCCAGCAGCTTCGACAGGGGTGGAAACACCATATATTTT.

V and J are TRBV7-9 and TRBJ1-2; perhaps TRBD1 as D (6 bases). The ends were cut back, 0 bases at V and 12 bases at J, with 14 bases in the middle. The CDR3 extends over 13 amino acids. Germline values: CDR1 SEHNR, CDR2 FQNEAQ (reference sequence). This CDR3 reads CASSLAGQPGNTF. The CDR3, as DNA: TGTGCCAGCAGCTTAGCCGGACAGCCTGGAAACACCTTC.

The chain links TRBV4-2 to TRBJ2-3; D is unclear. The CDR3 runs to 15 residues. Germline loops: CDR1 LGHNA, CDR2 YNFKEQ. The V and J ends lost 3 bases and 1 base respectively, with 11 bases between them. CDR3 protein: CASSQAPQGTDTQYF. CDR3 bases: TGTGCCAGCAGCCAGGCCCCCCAGGGCACAGATACGCAGTATTTT.

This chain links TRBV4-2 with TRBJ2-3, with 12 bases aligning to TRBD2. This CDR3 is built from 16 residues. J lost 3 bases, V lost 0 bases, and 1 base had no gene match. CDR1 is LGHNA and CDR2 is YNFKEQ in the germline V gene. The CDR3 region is CASSQELAGGTDTQYF. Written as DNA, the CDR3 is TGTGCCAGCAGCCAAGAGCTAGCGGGGGGGACAGATACGCAGTATTTT.

CDR3 region: CATSSPGQTRELAKNIQYF. The CDR3 DNA reads TGTGCCACCTCTTCACCGGGACAGACACGAGAACTAGCCAAAAACATTCAGTACTTC. This chain links TRBV19 with TRBJ2-4; 7 bases line up with TRBD1. V shed 10 bases and J 0 bases; nucleotides not matched to a gene: 21. The CDR3 is 19 amino acids. Germline values: CDR1 LNHDA, CDR2 SQIVND (reference sequence).

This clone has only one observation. The CDR3 protein is CASVGVLSNQPQHF. CDR3 DNA sequence: TGTGCCAGCGTCGGGGTCCTTAGCAATCAGCCCCAGCATTTT. The chain joins TRBV5-6 to TRBJ1-5; D not resolved. CDR1 is SGHDT, CDR2 YYEEEE, per germline. CDR3 size: 14 residues. Trimming shortened V by 7 bases and J by 0 bases, and 11 bases separated the two germline ends.

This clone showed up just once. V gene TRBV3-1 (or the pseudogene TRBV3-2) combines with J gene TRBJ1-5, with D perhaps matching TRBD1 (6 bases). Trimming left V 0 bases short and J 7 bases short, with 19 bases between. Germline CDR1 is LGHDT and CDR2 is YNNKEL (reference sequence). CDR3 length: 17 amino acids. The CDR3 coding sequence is TGTGCCAGCAGCCAAGACGGGATCAGGGGTACGGGACAGCCCCAGCATTTT. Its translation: CASSQDGIRGTGQPQHF.

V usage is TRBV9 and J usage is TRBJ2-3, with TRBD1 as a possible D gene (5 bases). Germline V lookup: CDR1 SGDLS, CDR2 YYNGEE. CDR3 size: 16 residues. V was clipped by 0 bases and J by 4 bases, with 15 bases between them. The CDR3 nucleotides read TGTGCCAGCAGCGTAGCAGGTGGGGCCGCATCAGATACGCAGTATTTT. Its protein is CASSVAGGAASDTQYF.

CDR3: CASSPRTSGRADTQYF. CDR3 bases: TGTGCCAGCAGCCCGCGGACTAGCGGGCGGGCAGATACGCAGTATTTT. The V and J genes are TRBV3-1 (or the pseudogene TRBV3-2) and TRBJ2-3; TRBD2 matches at 11 bases. This CDR3 comprises 16 residues. Germline assignment: CDR1 LGHDT and CDR2 YNNKEL (reference sequence). V was pared by 4 bases and J by 4 bases, with 7 bases of the junction left unmatched.